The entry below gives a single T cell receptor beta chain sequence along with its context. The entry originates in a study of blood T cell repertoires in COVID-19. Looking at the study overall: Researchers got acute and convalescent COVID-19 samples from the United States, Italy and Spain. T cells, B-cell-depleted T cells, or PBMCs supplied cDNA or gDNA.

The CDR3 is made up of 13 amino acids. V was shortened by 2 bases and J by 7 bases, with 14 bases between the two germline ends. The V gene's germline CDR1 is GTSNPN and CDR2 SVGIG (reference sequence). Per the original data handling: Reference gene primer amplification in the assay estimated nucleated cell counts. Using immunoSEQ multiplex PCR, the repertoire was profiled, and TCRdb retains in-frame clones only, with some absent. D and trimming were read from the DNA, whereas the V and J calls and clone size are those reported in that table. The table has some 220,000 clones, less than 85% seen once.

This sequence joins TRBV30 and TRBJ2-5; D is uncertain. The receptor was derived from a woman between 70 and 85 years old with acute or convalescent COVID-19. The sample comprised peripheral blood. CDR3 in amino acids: CAWSSRPAATQYF. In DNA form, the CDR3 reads TGTGCCTGGAGTTCGCGTCCGGCGGCGACCCAGTACTTC.